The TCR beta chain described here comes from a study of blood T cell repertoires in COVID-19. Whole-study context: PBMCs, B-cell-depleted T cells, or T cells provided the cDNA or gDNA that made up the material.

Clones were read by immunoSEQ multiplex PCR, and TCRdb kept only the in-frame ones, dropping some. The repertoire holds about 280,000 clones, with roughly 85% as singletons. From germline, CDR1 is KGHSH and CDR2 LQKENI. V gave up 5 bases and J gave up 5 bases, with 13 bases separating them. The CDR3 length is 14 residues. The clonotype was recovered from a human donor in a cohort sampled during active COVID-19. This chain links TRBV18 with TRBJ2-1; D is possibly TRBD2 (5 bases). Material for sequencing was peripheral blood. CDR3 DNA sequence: TGTGCCAGCTCATCAGGCCAGACTAACAATGAGCAGTTCTTC. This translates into CASSSGQTNNEQFF.